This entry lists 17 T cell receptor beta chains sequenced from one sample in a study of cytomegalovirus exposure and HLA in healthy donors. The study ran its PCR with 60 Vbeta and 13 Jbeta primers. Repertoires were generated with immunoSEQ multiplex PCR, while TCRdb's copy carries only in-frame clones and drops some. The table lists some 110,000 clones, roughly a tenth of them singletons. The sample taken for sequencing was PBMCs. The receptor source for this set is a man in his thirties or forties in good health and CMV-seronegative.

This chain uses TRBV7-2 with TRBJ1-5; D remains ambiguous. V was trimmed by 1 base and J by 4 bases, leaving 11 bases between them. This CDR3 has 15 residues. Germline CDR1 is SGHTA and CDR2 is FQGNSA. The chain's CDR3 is CASSLGTPGNQPQHF. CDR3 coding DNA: TGTGCCAGCAGCTTAGGGACGCCGGGGAATCAGCCCCAGCATTTT.

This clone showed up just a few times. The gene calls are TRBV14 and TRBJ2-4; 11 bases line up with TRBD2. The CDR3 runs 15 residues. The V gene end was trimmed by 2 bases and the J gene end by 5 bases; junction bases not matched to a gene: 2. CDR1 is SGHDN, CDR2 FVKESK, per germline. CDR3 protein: CASSQIAGGENIQYF. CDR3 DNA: TGTGCCAGCAGCCAAATAGCGGGAGGGGAAAACATTCAGTACTTC.

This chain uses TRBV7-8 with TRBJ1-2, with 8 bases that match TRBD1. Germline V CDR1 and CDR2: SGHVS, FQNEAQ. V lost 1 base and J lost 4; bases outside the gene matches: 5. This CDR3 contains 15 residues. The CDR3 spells CASSLVPQGAYGYTF. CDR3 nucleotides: TGTGCCAGCAGCTTAGTACCCCAGGGGGCCTATGGCTACACCTTC.

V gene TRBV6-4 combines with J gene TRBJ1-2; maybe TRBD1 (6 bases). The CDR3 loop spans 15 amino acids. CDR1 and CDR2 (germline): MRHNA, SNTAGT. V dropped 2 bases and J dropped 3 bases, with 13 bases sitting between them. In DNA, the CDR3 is TGTGCCAGCAGTGACCGGGGCAGGGGAGACTATGGCTACACCTTC. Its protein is CASSDRGRGDYGYTF.

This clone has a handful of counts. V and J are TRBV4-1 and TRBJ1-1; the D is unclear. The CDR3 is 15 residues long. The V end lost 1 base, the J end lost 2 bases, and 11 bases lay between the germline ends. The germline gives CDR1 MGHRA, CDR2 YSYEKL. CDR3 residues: CASSQVEGLNTEAFF. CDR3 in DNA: TGCGCCAGCAGCCAAGTGGAGGGTTTAAACACTGAAGCTTTCTTT.

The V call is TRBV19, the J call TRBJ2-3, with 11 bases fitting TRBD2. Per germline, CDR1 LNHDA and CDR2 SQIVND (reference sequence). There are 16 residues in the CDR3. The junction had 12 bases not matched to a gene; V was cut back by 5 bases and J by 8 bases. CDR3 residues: CASSSGLAADLVTQYF. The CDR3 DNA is TGTGCCAGTAGTTCGGGACTAGCGGCAGATTTGGTTACGCAGTATTTT.

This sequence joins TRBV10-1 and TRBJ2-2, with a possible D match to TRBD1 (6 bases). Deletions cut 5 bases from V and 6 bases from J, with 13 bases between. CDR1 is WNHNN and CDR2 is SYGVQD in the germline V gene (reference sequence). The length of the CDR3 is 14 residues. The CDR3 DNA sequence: TGCGCCAGCAGTCCTCAACAGGGATCCGGGGAGCTGTTTTTT. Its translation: CASSPQQGSGELFF.

The CDR3 DNA sequence: TGCGCCAGCAGCTTAACAGGCCATAGCACAGATACGCAGTATTTT. Amino acid sequence: CASSLTGHSTDTQYF. The chain has TRBV5-1 and TRBJ2-3, with a possible D match to TRBD1 (5 bases). CDR1 and CDR2 from the germline V gene are SGHRS and YFSETQ. The CDR3 runs to 15 residues. V was shortened by 2 bases and J by 0 bases, with 10 bases between the two germline ends.

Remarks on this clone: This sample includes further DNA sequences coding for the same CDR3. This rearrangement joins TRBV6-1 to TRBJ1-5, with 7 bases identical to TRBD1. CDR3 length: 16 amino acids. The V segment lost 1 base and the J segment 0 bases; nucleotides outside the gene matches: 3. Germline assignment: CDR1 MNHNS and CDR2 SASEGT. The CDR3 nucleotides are TGTGCCAGCAGTGAAGGACAGGGTTATAGCAATCAGCCCCAGCATTTT. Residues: CASSEGQGYSNQPQHF.

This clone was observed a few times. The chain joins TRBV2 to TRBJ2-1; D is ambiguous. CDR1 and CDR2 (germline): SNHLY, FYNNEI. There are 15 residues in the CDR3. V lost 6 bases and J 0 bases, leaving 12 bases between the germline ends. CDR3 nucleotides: TGTGCCAGCAGCTCCTCGGTCACCTCCTACAATGAGCAGTTCTTC. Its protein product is CASSSSVTSYNEQFF.

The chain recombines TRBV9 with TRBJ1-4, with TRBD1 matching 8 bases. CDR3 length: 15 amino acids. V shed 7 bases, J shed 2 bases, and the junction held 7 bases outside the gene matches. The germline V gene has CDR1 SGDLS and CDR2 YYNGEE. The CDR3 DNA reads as TGTGCCAGCGGGGCGACAGGGGTGACTAATGAAAAACTGTTTTTT. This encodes CASGATGVTNEKLFF.

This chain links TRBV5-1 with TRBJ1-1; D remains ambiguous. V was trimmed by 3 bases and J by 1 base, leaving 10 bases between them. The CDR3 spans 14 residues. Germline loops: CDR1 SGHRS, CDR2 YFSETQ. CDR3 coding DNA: TGCGCCAGCAGCTCCCGGGTCCCGAACACTGAAGCTTTCTTT. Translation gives CASSSRVPNTEAFF.

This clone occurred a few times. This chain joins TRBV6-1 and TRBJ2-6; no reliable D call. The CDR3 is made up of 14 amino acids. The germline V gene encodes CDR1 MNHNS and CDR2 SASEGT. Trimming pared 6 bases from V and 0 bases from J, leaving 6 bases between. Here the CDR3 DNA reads TGTGCCAGCAGGCCGCGCTCTGGGGCCAACGTCCTGACTTTC. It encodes CASRPRSGANVLTF.

CDR3 nucleotides: TGTGCCTGGAGTGTCGGGGAAAAACTGTTTTTT. It codes for CAWSVGEKLFF. The gene calls are TRBV30 and TRBJ1-4, with D unresolved. Germline CDR1 GTSNPN, CDR2 SVGIG (reference sequence). This CDR3 is built from 11 residues. The germline V and J ends were trimmed by 0 bases and 8 bases, with 4 bases remaining between them.

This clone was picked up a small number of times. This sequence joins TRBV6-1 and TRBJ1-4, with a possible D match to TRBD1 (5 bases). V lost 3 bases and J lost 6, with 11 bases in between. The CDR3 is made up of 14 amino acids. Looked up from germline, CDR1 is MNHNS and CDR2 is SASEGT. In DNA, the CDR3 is TGTGCCAGCAGTGACTGGCAGGGTGATGAAAAACTGTTTTTT. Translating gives CASSDWQGDEKLFF.

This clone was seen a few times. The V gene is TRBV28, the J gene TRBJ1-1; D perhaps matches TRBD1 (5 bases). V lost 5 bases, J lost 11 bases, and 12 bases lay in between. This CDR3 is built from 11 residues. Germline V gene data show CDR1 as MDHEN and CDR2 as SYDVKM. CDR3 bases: TGTGCCAGCAGTCTAGGGACTGTGGCTTTCTTT. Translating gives CASSLGTVAFF.

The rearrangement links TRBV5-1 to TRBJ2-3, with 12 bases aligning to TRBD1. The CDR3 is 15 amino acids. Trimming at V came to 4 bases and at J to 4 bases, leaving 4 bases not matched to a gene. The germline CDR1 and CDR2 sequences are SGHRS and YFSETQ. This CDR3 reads CASSAGTGGADTQYF. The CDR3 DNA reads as TGCGCCAGCAGCGCGGGGACAGGGGGCGCAGATACGCAGTATTTT.